This T cell receptor (beta chain) was identified during a study of cytomegalovirus exposure and HLA in healthy donors. Only in-frame clones appear in the TCRdb table, and some are missing; sequencing was by immunoSEQ multiplex PCR. Found here are 300,000 to 450,000 clones, about nine tenths of them singletons; the top ten hold 0.83%. For this clone: As yet, its antigen is unknown.

Separation from the roughly 690-subject first cohort characterized the roughly 120-subject validation cohort, to which the donors belonged. CDR1 and CDR2 (germline): SNHLY, FYNNEI. This CDR3 is 14 amino acids long. Losses at the gene ends were 3 bases for V and 5 bases for J; bases not matched to a gene: 6. Regarding the study as a whole: Cytomegalovirus association was assigned to more than 150 TCR beta chains. One later analysis, an examination of the 120 validation repertoires, found that first-cohort TCR clusters tended to co-occur in them. According to reports, the classifier identified cytomegalovirus status with high specificity and sensitivity.

J is TRBJ2-5 and V is TRBV2, with 7 bases matching TRBD2. The sequence derives from a woman younger than 35 in good health and CMV-seronegative. The source material was PBMCs. CDR3 DNA: TGTGCCAGCAGTGAGGGACTACGAGTCGAGACCCAGTACTTC. The encoded protein is CASSEGLRVETQYF.